The 25 T cell receptor beta chains reported below all come from one sample, sequenced in a study of cytomegalovirus exposure and HLA in healthy donors. Researchers ran the PCR with 60 Vbeta and 13 Jbeta primers. Generated by immunoSEQ multiplex PCR, the TCRdb table keeps only in-frame clones and is missing some. The sample lists around 180,000 clones, approximately 84% occurring once. The specimen sequenced was PBMCs. The receptors were gathered from a girl between 10 and 17 years old in good health and CMV-seropositive.

This chain joins TRBV27 and TRBJ2-7; possible D gene TRBD1, 6 bases. Germline V lookup: CDR1 MNHEY, CDR2 SMNVEV (reference sequence). CDR3 length equals 13 residues. Trimming left V 2 bases short and J 5 bases short, with 10 bases between. The chain's CDR3 is CASSLGGHNEQYF. CDR3 sequence (DNA): TGTGCCAGCAGTTTAGGGGGCCACAACGAGCAGTACTTC.

This clone has just a few counts. The rearrangement uses TRBV28 and TRBJ1-2, with TRBD1 matching over 8 bases. The CDR3 length is 14 residues. Germline CDR1 MDHEN, CDR2 SYDVKM. V was pared by 6 bases and J by 4 bases, with 7 bases of the junction left unmatched. For the CDR3, the DNA is TGTGCCAGCAGATCGACAGGGGCGGCCTATGGCTACACCTTC. This encodes CASRSTGAAYGYTF.

The chain recombines TRBV5-1 with TRBJ1-1, with a weak D call TRBD1 (6 bases). Germline CDR1 SGHRS, CDR2 YFSETQ. The CDR3 spans 15 residues. The ends were cut back, 0 bases at V and 2 bases at J, with 11 bases in the middle. The CDR3 loop is CASSLGMDRNTEAFF. Here the CDR3 DNA reads TGCGCCAGCAGCTTGGGTATGGACAGAAACACTGAAGCTTTCTTT.

The chain uses TRBV4-1 and TRBJ2-5; TRBD1 is a possible D gene (5 bases). V lost 2 bases to trimming and J lost 9 bases, with 19 bases between them. CDR1 MGHRA and CDR2 YSYEKL come from the germline V gene. CDR3 size: 15 residues. CDR3 DNA: TGCGCCAGCAGCCAAACTTTCAGGGAATTAGGTCCCCAGTACTTC. It translates to CASSQTFRELGPQYF.

The chain is built from TRBV11-2 and TRBJ1-2; no reliable D call. CDR1 and CDR2 from the germline V gene are SGHAT and FQNNGV. V lost 5 bases and J 0 bases, leaving 16 bases between the germline ends. CDR3 length: 16 amino acids. The CDR3 region is CASSHGNSHSNYGYTF. In DNA form, the CDR3 reads TGTGCCAGCAGCCACGGAAACAGCCACTCTAACTATGGCTACACCTTC. Looking up the rest from reference TRBV11-2 and TRBJ1-2 gives the full variable domain: EAGVAQSPRYKIIEKRQSVAFWCNPISGHATLYWYQQILGQGPKLLIQFQNNGVVDDSQLPKDRFSAERLKGVDSTLKIQPAKLEDSAVYLCASSHGNSHSNYGYTFGSGTRLTVV.

The chain recombines TRBV27 with TRBJ2-2, with D possibly being TRBD1 (5 bases). Germline V gene lookup returns CDR1 MNHEY and CDR2 SMNVEV (reference sequence). The V end was cut by 4 bases, the J end by 6 bases, with 12 bases between. CDR3 length equals 14 residues. CDR3 sequence: CASSSGRAAGELFF. In DNA form, the CDR3 reads TGTGCCAGCAGTTCGGGCAGGGCCGCCGGGGAGCTGTTTTTT.

The rearrangement joins TRBV9 to TRBJ2-2; possible D gene TRBD1, 5 bases. The CDR3 length is 14 residues. V was cut by 3 bases and J by 3 bases, with 9 bases left in between. CDR1 SGDLS and CDR2 YYNGEE come from the germline V gene. Written as DNA, the CDR3 is TGTGCCAGCAGCGGCGACAGCTACACCGGGGAGCTGTTTTTT. Protein sequence: CASSGDSYTGELFF.

V usage is TRBV29-1 and J usage is TRBJ2-5; D possibly corresponds to TRBD2 (6 bases). V lost 6 bases, J lost 1 base, and 12 bases lay in between. CDR1 is SQVTM, CDR2 ANQGSEA, per germline. The CDR3 has 13 amino acids. CDR3 residues: CSVQRGIQETQYF. The DNA of the CDR3 is TGCAGCGTACAACGGGGGATCCAAGAGACCCAGTACTTC.

This chain joins TRBV5-1 and TRBJ2-1; D possibly corresponds to TRBD1 (5 bases). CDR1 is SGHRS, CDR2 YFSETQ, per germline. The CDR3 has 15 residues. V lost 0 bases and J lost 4, with 11 bases in between. The CDR3 coding sequence is TGCGCCAGCAGCTTGGTTACAGGAGTGTACAATGAGCAGTTCTTC. Residues: CASSLVTGVYNEQFF. The full variable domain, its missing parts supplied by reference TRBV5-1 and TRBJ2-1, is KAGVTQTPRYLIKTRGQQVTLSCSPISGHRSVSWYQQTPGQGLQFLFEYFSETQRNKGNFPGRFSGRQFSNSRSEMNVSTLELGDSALYLCASSLVTGVYNEQFFGPGTRLTVL.

The rearrangement uses TRBV7-9 and TRBJ1-4; 7 bases line up with TRBD1. From germline, CDR1 is SEHNR and CDR2 FQNEAQ (reference sequence). The CDR3 totals 16 residues. Trimming at V came to 3 bases and at J to 7 bases, leaving 11 bases not matched to a gene. Written as DNA, the CDR3 is TGTGCCAGCAGCTTTACCGACCGGGACAGACCTGAAAAACTGTTTTTT. This codes for CASSFTDRDRPEKLFF.

This clone was seen a single time. CDR3 nucleotide sequence: TGTGCCAGCAGAGGGACAGGGGATGGCTACACCTTC. Protein sequence: CASRGTGDGYTF. This chain links TRBV6-1 with TRBJ1-2; TRBD1 matches at 10 bases. The CDR3 is made up of 12 amino acids. Losses at the gene ends were 6 bases for V and 6 bases for J; bases not matched to a gene: 1. The germline V gene has CDR1 MNHNS and CDR2 SASEGT.

CDR3 loop: CAWSRLLKTRDTNGYTF. The CDR3 DNA reads TGTGCCTGGAGTAGACTACTAAAGACCCGGGACACTAATGGCTACACCTTC. This chain joins TRBV30 and TRBJ1-2; D perhaps matches TRBD1 (6 bases). The CDR3 runs 17 residues. The V end was cut by 2 bases, the J end by 6 bases, with 25 bases between. Germline V lookup: CDR1 GTSNPN, CDR2 SVGIG (reference sequence).

This clone was recorded a few times. This chain joins TRBV4-1 and TRBJ2-1, with 7 bases that match TRBD2. The CDR3 contains 17 residues. The germline CDR1 and CDR2 sequences are MGHRA and YSYEKL. V shed 0 bases and J 7 bases; nucleotides not matched to a gene: 12. The CDR3 here is CASSQDSGLSSFNEQFF. The CDR3 DNA is TGCGCCAGCAGCCAAGATTCGGGACTAAGTTCATTTAATGAGCAGTTCTTC.

The rearrangement joins TRBV5-1 to TRBJ1-1; D is unresolved. Germline V gene data show CDR1 as SGHRS and CDR2 as YFSETQ. This CDR3 comprises 14 residues. V lost 7 bases, J lost 2 bases, and 15 bases lay in between. The CDR3 DNA follows: TGCGCCAGCTCGCCCCCTCGGGGAAACACTGAAGCTTTCTTT. Translation: CASSPPRGNTEAFF.

This sequence joins TRBV5-1 and TRBJ1-3; 11 nucleotides align to TRBD1. The germline gives CDR1 SGHRS, CDR2 YFSETQ. V lost 0 bases and J lost 2; bases outside the gene matches: 4. There are 17 residues in the CDR3. The CDR3 bases are TGCGCCAGCAGCTTGGCGGACAGGGGGCGTGCTGGAAACACCATATATTTT. Protein sequence: CASSLADRGRAGNTIYF.

The V gene is TRBV13, the J gene TRBJ2-1; TRBD2 matches at 8 bases. The CDR3 loop spans 16 amino acids. V gave up 2 bases and J gave up 4 bases; unmatched junction bases: 7. CDR1 is PRHDT and CDR2 is FYEKMQ in the germline V gene (reference sequence). CDR3 protein: CASSLLGGGLYNEQFF. CDR3 nucleotide sequence: TGTGCCAGCAGCTTATTAGGCGGGGGGTTGTACAATGAGCAGTTCTTC. Variable domain in full (rest from reference TRBV13 and TRBJ2-1): AAGVIQSPRHLIKEKRETATLKCYPIPRHDTVYWYQQGPGQDPQFLISFYEKMQSDKGSIPDRFSAQQFSDYHSELNMSSLELGDSALYFCASSLLGGGLYNEQFFGPGTRLTVL.

The CDR3 loop reads CASSPDRSVYEQYF. The CDR3 nucleotides are TGTGCCAGCTCACCTGACAGGAGCGTCTACGAGCAGTACTTC. The chain recombines TRBV18 with TRBJ2-7; D might be TRBD1 (6 bases). CDR3 length: 14 residues. Looked up from germline, CDR1 is KGHSH and CDR2 is LQKENI. V lost 3 bases to trimming and J lost 3 bases, with 12 bases between them. Based on the CDR3 plus reference TRBV18 and TRBJ2-7, the full variable domain is NAGVMQNPRHLVRRRGQEARLRCSPMKGHSHVYWYRQLPEEGLKFMVYLQKENIIDESGMPKERFSAEFPKEGPSILRIQQVVRGDSAAYFCASSPDRSVYEQYFGPGTRLTVT.

This clone was counted a few times. This chain joins TRBV15 and TRBJ2-5; 11 bases align to TRBD1. Per germline, CDR1 LNHNV and CDR2 YYDKDF (reference sequence). V gave up 4 bases and J gave up 4 bases; unmatched junction bases: 8. This CDR3 has 16 amino acids. CDR3 in amino acids: CATSTRGTGGGETQYF. As DNA, the CDR3 is TGTGCCACCAGCACTCGTGGGACAGGGGGGGGAGAGACCCAGTACTTC.

About this clone: At one end, the junction sequence differs from germline, possibly due to a read error. This chain links TRBV7-9 with TRBJ1-3; unclear D gene. Germline V gene data show CDR1 as SEHNR and CDR2 as FQNEAQ (reference sequence). This CDR3 is built from 14 residues. The chain's CDR3 is CSSSLSSGKGTIYF. DNA of the CDR3: TGTTCCAGCAGCTTAAGTAGCGGGAAGGGCACCATATATTTT.

In this sample, this clone turned up a few times. The chain employs TRBV5-1 and TRBJ1-6; possibly TRBD1 for D (6 bases). There are 19 residues in the CDR3. Germline values: CDR1 SGHRS, CDR2 YFSETQ. V lost 1 base, J lost 6 bases, and 23 bases lay in between. The CDR3 sequence is CASSLFGQGSIIVNSPLHF. The CDR3 DNA follows: TGCGCCAGCAGCTTGTTTGGGCAGGGGAGTATTATCGTTAATTCACCCCTCCACTTT.

V is TRBV6-5 and J is TRBJ2-1, with 7 bases that match TRBD1. Per the germline V gene, CDR1 is MNHEY and CDR2 is SVGAGI. The CDR3 spans 15 residues. V lost 0 bases to trimming and J lost 7 bases; unmatched junction nucleotides: 6. The CDR3 bases are TGTGCCAGCAGTTACTCAGGGGGCAAGTGGAATGAGCAGTTCTTC. Translating it yields CASSYSGGKWNEQFF.

V gene TRBV11-2 combines with J gene TRBJ2-5; TRBD2 aligns across 9 bases. Per the germline V gene, CDR1 is SGHAT and CDR2 is FQNNGV. Germline trimming cut 5 bases from V and 2 bases from J; bases unmatched to any gene: 9. This CDR3 is built from 16 residues. The CDR3: CASSLGRGGEQETQYF. The CDR3 DNA follows: TGTGCCAGCAGCCTAGGCCGCGGGGGGGAGCAAGAGACCCAGTACTTC. Based on the CDR3 plus reference TRBV11-2 and TRBJ2-5, the full variable domain is EAGVAQSPRYKIIEKRQSVAFWCNPISGHATLYWYQQILGQGPKLLIQFQNNGVVDDSQLPKDRFSAERLKGVDSTLKIQPAKLEDSAVYLCASSLGRGGEQETQYFGPGTRLLVL.

V usage is TRBV28 and J usage is TRBJ1-1; 7 bases line up with TRBD1. Germline trimming cut 6 bases from V and 0 bases from J; bases unmatched to any gene: 10. CDR1 is MDHEN and CDR2 is SYDVKM in the germline V gene. The CDR3 extends over 16 amino acids. In DNA form, the CDR3 reads TGTGCCAGCAGCCTGGGGACAGCTATCATGAACACTGAAGCTTTCTTT. Amino acids: CASSLGTAIMNTEAFF.

The gene calls are TRBV9 and TRBJ2-7; D may be TRBD1 (5 bases). The CDR3 contains 14 residues. Trimming left V 0 bases short and J 3 bases short, with 10 bases between. CDR1 SGDLS and CDR2 YYNGEE come from the germline V gene. CDR3 amino acids: CASSVGGAGYEQYF. In DNA form, the CDR3 reads TGTGCCAGCAGCGTAGGTGGGGCAGGCTACGAGCAGTACTTC.

The sample holds one count of this clone. The chain has TRBV27 and TRBJ1-2; 10 positions match TRBD1. The V gene's germline CDR1 is MNHEY and CDR2 SMNVEV (reference sequence). With V trimmed by 4 bases and J by 8 bases, 7 bases remained unmatched. The CDR3 has 14 residues. The CDR3 reads CASSSQDRGEGYTF. For the CDR3, the DNA is TGTGCCAGCAGTTCCCAGGACAGGGGGGAGGGCTACACCTTC.